The following is a T cell receptor (beta chain) sequence with its context. Germline assignment: CDR1 LNHDA and CDR2 SQIVND (reference sequence). Trimming removed 4 bases from V and 2 bases from J; junction bases left unmatched: 19. This CDR3 contains 20 residues. The entry originates in a study of PD-L1 blockade in urothelial cancer. As for the study in general: Males with urothelial cancer arising in the bladder constituted most of the 29 patients.

Only in-frame clones appear in the TCRdb table, and some are missing; sequencing was by immunoSEQ multiplex PCR. Among around 51,000 clones listed, around 85% were seen once. The receptor was derived from a man aged 55 to 70 with urothelial cancer. Sequencing was performed on PBMCs, taken around atezolizumab (anti-PD-L1) treatment. This chain links TRBV19 with TRBJ1-1, with 10 bases identical to TRBD1. DNA for the CDR3: TGTGCCAGTAGTACGCCATCCCGGGACAGGGGTAGCAAAAAAAACACTGAAGCTTTCTTT. Protein sequence: CASSTPSRDRGSKKNTEAFF.